A selection of T cell receptor beta chains follows, all from one sample in a study of blood T cell repertoires in COVID-19. Libraries were prepared by immunoSEQ multiplex PCR; TCRdb keeps only in-frame clonotypes and omits some of them. This table has approximately 140,000 clones, 87% appearing once. Sequenced: peripheral blood. Receptors originate from a man of 80 years or more with acute or convalescent COVID-19. Both conserved end residues are part of each CDR3. The D gene is left open where the match is weak. A clone size is listed for some rows: how often the clone was seen (once, few, many), or a class if it is expanded.

V gene	J gene	D gene	clone size	CDR3 protein	CDR3 DNA
TRBV11-2	TRBJ2-1	.	.	CASSLDLEQFF	TGTGCCAGCAGCTTAGATCTTGAGCAGTTCTTC
TRBV6-1	TRBJ1-2	TRBD1	.	CASSEVGQGGGYTF	TGTGCCAGCAGTGAAGTAGGGCAGGGGGGTGGCTACACCTTC
TRBV9	TRBJ2-7	TRBD2	.	CASSVGASGTYEQYF	TGTGCCAGCAGCGTAGGGGCTAGCGGGACCTACGAGCAGTACTTC
TRBV5-4	TRBJ2-1	.	.	CASSLSVSNEQFF	TGTGCCAGCAGCTTATCGGTGTCGAATGAGCAGTTCTTC
TRBV19	TRBJ1-2	.	.	CASSIQAQGAANYGYTF	TGTGCCAGTAGTATACAAGCACAGGGAGCCGCTAACTATGGCTACACCTTC
TRBV7-9	TRBJ2-4	.	.	CASSPAGTVLNIQYF	TGTGCCAGCAGCCCCGCGGGGACAGTACTAAACATTCAGTACTTC
TRBV18	TRBJ1-1	TRBD1	.	CASVQGAGGTEAFF	TGTGCCAGCGTACAGGGGGCAGGAGGAACTGAAGCTTTCTTT
TRBV5-5	TRBJ1-3	TRBD1	.	CASSLGGQKPGNTIYF	TGTGCCAGCAGCTTGGGGGGACAGAAACCTGGAAACACCATATATTTT
TRBV12-3/TRBV12-4	TRBJ1-2	.	.	CASSANSYGYTF	TGTGCCAGCAGTGCCAACAGCTATGGCTACACCTTC
TRBV28	TRBJ1-3	TRBD1	.	CASRRQGRNTIYF	TGTGCCAGCAGGAGACAGGGGAGAAACACCATATATTTT
TRBV2	TRBJ2-3	TRBD2	.	CASSELAGTTDTQYF	TGTGCCAGCAGTGAACTAGCGGGGACCACAGATACGCAGTATTTT
TRBV7-9	TRBJ1-1	.	.	CATLRGRENTEAFF	TGTGCCACCCTACGTGGACGGGAAAACACTGAAGCTTTCTTT
TRBV11-3	TRBJ2-5	.	.	CASSLGRTVEGQETQYF	TGTGCCAGCAGCTTAGGGCGGACAGTAGAGGGGCAAGAGACCCAGTACTTC
TRBV5-4	TRBJ1-6	TRBD1	.	CASSLTGGSSYNSPLHF	TGTGCCAGCAGCTTGACAGGGGGGAGCTCCTATAATTCACCCCTCCACTTT
TRBV6-1	TRBJ1-3	TRBD1	.	CASSEVPTGANTIYF	TGTGCCAGCAGTGAAGTCCCGACAGGGGCAAACACCATATATTTT
TRBV7-9	TRBJ1-1	.	.	CASSFFRPGAQVAEAFF	TGTGCCAGCAGCTTCTTCAGGCCAGGGGCCCAAGTCGCTGAAGCTTTCTTT
TRBV10-3	TRBJ1-1	.	.	CAISESQQGTEAFF	TGTGCCATCAGTGAGTCGCAACAGGGCACTGAAGCTTTCTTT
TRBV5-4	TRBJ2-7	.	.	CASSLAPSGPQYF	TGTGCCAGCAGCTTGGCCCCGTCAGGGCCCCAGTACTTC
TRBV11-2	TRBJ2-5	.	.	CASNPMNQETQYF	TGTGCCAGCAACCCCATGAACCAGGAGACCCAGTACTTC
TRBV2	TRBJ2-5	.	.	CASSELRSGETQYF	TGTGCCAGCAGTGAATTGCGCAGCGGAGAGACCCAGTACTTC
TRBV5-1	TRBJ1-5	.	.	CASSLSGQYSNQPQHF	TGCGCCAGCAGCCTCTCCGGACAATATAGCAATCAGCCCCAGCATTTT
TRBV19	TRBJ2-2	.	.	CASSDQGSSVGELFF	TGTGCCAGTAGTGACCAGGGTAGTTCGGTCGGGGAGCTGTTTTTT
TRBV30	TRBJ2-1	.	once	CAWSVNIAYNEQFF	TGTGCCTGGAGTGTAAACATTGCCTACAATGAGCAGTTCTTC
TRBV3-1/TRBV3-2	TRBJ2-7	TRBD2	.	CASSQGTISYEQYF	TGTGCCAGCAGCCAGGGGACTATTAGCTACGAGCAGTACTTC
TRBV10-3	TRBJ1-1	TRBD1	.	CAISDINTGTGNTEAFF	TGTGCCATCAGTGACATAAACACCGGGACAGGGAACACTGAAGCTTTCTTT
TRBV9	TRBJ2-2	TRBD2	.	CASSVGSSGTGELFF	TGTGCCAGCAGCGTAGGATCTAGCGGCACCGGGGAGCTGTTTTTT
TRBV5-1	TRBJ2-1	TRBD2	few	CASSLGSSGNEQFF	TGCGCCAGCAGCTTGGGGTCTAGCGGCAATGAGCAGTTCTTC
TRBV14	TRBJ2-1	.	.	CASSQAWQANEQFF	TGTGCCAGCAGCCAAGCATGGCAGGCCAATGAGCAGTTCTTC
TRBV6-6	TRBJ1-2	.	.	CASSYDGPSSSGYTF	TGTGCCAGCAGTTACGATGGTCCTAGTTCATCGGGCTACACCTTC
TRBV4-2	TRBJ2-7	TRBD1	.	CASSQAGLGRGPHEQYF	TGTGCCAGCAGCCAAGCAGGCCTGGGCAGGGGGCCCCACGAGCAGTACTTC
TRBV2	TRBJ2-1	.	once	CASTAGVINEQFF	TGTGCCAGCACGGCAGGGGTTATCAATGAGCAGTTCTTC
TRBV19	TRBJ2-7	TRBD2	.	CASSTTSGSLYEQYF	TGTGCCAGTAGTACGACTAGCGGGAGTCTCTACGAGCAGTACTTC
TRBV12-3/TRBV12-4	TRBJ1-1	.	once	CASSFTGNTEAFF	TGTGCCAGCAGTTTTACAGGAAACACTGAAGCTTTCTTT
TRBV27	TRBJ2-1	.	.	CASSLSISGEQFF	TGTGCCAGCAGTTTATCGATATCGGGGGAGCAGTTCTTC
TRBV5-4	TRBJ2-2	TRBD2	.	CASSPGTSDTGELFF	TGTGCCAGCAGCCCTGGGACTAGCGACACCGGGGAGCTGTTTTTT
TRBV4-2	TRBJ2-3	.	few	CASSQDWGLEDTQYF	TGTGCCAGCAGCCAAGACTGGGGGCTTGAGGATACGCAGTATTTT
TRBV30	TRBJ1-1	.	.	CAWSVKTMSTEAFF	TGTGCCTGGAGTGTTAAGACAATGAGCACTGAAGCTTTCTTT
TRBV5-4	TRBJ2-1	.	.	CASSLRLGGGYNEQFF	TGTGCCAGCAGCTTGAGACTGGGAGGAGGGTACAATGAGCAGTTCTTC
TRBV9	TRBJ2-1	TRBD1	.	CASSVVAGQAYNEQFF	TGTGCCAGCAGCGTAGTCGCGGGACAGGCCTACAATGAGCAGTTCTTC
TRBV18	TRBJ2-3	.	.	CASSPLPSTGLTDTQYF	TGTGCCAGCTCACCACTTCCAAGTACGGGACTTACAGATACGCAGTATTTT
TRBV20-1	TRBJ2-7	TRBD1	.	CSARDDRVWYF	TGCAGTGCTAGAGATGACAGGGTATGGTACTTC
TRBV5-4	TRBJ2-1	TRBD1	.	CASSPHILGTASYNEQFF	TGTGCCAGCAGCCCCCACATACTAGGGACAGCCTCCTACAATGAGCAGTTCTTC
TRBV5-4	TRBJ2-3	TRBD1	.	CASSAQTGGGSDTQYF	TGTGCCAGCAGCGCACAGACAGGGGGCGGCTCAGATACGCAGTATTTT
TRBV2	TRBJ2-5	TRBD2	.	CARGAGSQETQYF	TGTGCCAGGGGAGCGGGGTCCCAAGAGACCCAGTACTTC
TRBV29-1	TRBJ2-7	TRBD1	.	CSVDGQGSYEQYF	TGCAGCGTTGACGGACAGGGATCCTACGAGCAGTACTTC
TRBV5-3	TRBJ1-1	.	.	CARSLFLSFSVEAFF	TGTGCCAGAAGCTTGTTTCTTTCATTCTCGGTTGAAGCTTTCTTT
TRBV4-1	TRBJ2-1	TRBD2	.	CASSQEEGTSSMGSYNEQFF	TGCGCCAGCAGCCAAGAGGAAGGGACTAGCTCCATGGGCTCCTACAATGAGCAGTTCTTC
TRBV7-8	TRBJ2-4	.	.	CASSAGAGAKNIQYF	TGTGCCAGCAGCGCGGGGGCTGGGGCCAAAAACATTCAGTACTTC
TRBV24-1	TRBJ1-1	TRBD1	.	CATSEGTGKNTEAFF	TGTGCCACCAGTGAGGGGACAGGGAAGAACACTGAAGCTTTCTTT
TRBV28	TRBJ1-5	.	.	CASSLAGIGNQPQHF	TGTGCCAGCAGCCTTGCGGGGATAGGGAATCAGCCCCAGCATTTT
TRBV5-1	TRBJ2-7	TRBD2	once	CASSLLGLAGGSYEQYF	TGCGCCAGCAGCTTGTTGGGACTAGCGGGAGGAAGCTACGAGCAGTACTTC
TRBV5-3	TRBJ1-1	TRBD1	.	CARSLEKGQGHLGPEAFF	TGTGCCAGAAGCTTGGAAAAAGGACAGGGCCACTTGGGGCCTGAAGCTTTCTTT
TRBV10-1	TRBJ2-7	TRBD1	many	CASAGGSDIYEQYF	TGCGCCAGCGCAGGGGGCTCGGACATCTACGAGCAGTACTTC
TRBV6-5	TRBJ1-2	.	.	CASSTPRLGGGGYTF	TGTGCCAGCAGTACCCCTCGTTTGGGGGGTGGTGGCTACACCTTC
TRBV19	TRBJ2-3	TRBD2	.	CASSIYSRGGRTDTQYF	TGTGCCAGTAGTATTTACTCGCGGGGGGGCCGGACAGATACGCAGTATTTT